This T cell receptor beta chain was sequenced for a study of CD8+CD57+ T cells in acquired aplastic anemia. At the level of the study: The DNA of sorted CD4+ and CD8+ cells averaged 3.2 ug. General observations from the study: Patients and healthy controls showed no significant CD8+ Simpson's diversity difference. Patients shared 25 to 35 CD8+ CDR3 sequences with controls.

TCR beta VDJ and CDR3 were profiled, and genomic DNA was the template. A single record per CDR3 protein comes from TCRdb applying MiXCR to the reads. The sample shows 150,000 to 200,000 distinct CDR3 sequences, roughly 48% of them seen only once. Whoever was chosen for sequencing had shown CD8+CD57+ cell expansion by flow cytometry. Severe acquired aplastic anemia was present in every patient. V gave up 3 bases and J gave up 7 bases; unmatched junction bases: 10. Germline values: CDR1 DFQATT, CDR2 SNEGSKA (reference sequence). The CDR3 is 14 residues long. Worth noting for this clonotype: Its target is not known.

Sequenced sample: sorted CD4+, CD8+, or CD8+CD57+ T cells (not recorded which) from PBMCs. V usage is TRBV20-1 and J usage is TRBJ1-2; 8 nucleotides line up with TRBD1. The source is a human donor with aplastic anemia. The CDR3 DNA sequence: TGCAGTGCTAGGGAGGACAGGGATTATGTTGGCTACACCTTC. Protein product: CSAREDRDYVGYTF.